This T cell receptor beta chain was obtained from a study of blood T cell repertoires in COVID-19. Turning to the study itself: Sites in the United States, Italy and Spain provided acute and convalescent COVID-19 samples.

The authors' processing: The assay estimated nucleated cells by amplifying reference gene primers. The table came from immunoSEQ multiplex PCR; TCRdb's copy has only in-frame clones and leaves some out. V, J and clone size reflect that table, while D and trimming were determined from the DNA. Of over 250,000 clones in the sample, more than 70% are singletons; the top ten hold roughly 2.5%. There are 13 residues in the CDR3. CDR1 and CDR2 (germline): SQVTM, ANQGSEA. J lost 4 bases, V lost 5 bases, and 6 bases had no gene match. The specimen was peripheral blood. This TCR was recovered from a woman aged 45 to 65 with acute or convalescent COVID-19. This chain links TRBV29-1 with TRBJ1-1, with TRBD1 identical over 8 bases. The CDR3, as DNA: TGCAGCGTTCGGCAGGGGGCGATCACTGAAGCTTTCTTT. This sequence encodes CSVRQGAITEAFF.